This T cell receptor (beta chain) was identified during a study of blood T cell repertoires in COVID-19. Study information: Samples representing acute and convalescent COVID-19 were sourced from the United States, Italy and Spain. T cells, B-cell-depleted T cells, or PBMCs supplied cDNA or gDNA.

This clone is a singleton in its sample. The CDR3 loop spans 16 amino acids. The V gene lost 0 bases and the J gene lost 0 bases, with 10 bases spanning the gap. Germline CDR1 is SGHRS and CDR2 is YFSETQ. TCRdb keeps only in-frame clones here, not all; method: immunoSEQ multiplex PCR. Counted here are approximately 170,000 clones, approximately 85% occurring once; the ten biggest clones make up 5.5% to 8%. The sample consisted of peripheral blood. This sequence originates from a man at least 80 years old with COVID-19, enrolled during active disease. The gene calls are TRBV5-1 and TRBJ1-3; D uncertain. CDR3 sequence: CASSLELAISGNTIYF. In DNA form, the CDR3 reads TGCGCCAGCAGCTTGGAACTAGCCATCTCTGGAAACACCATATATTTT.